The clone carrying this T cell receptor (beta chain) has a count of ten or more. Time point: technical triplicate 1. This record comes from a study of neurological immune-mediated disorders. The team produced cDNA through 5'RACE using 10-nucleotide random UMIs. MiXCR, applied by TCRdb to the 5' RACE reads, yields one record per CDR3 protein. The sample lists approximately 36,000 distinct CDR3 sequences, around 10% occurring once. V was shortened by 6 bases and J by 5 bases, with 13 bases between the two germline ends. The CDR3 covers 13 residues. Germline-derived CDR1 and CDR2 are SGHTA and FQGNSA. Specimen: PBMCs. This rearrangement joins TRBV7-2 to TRBJ2-5; unclear D gene. The source is a man between 60 and 70 years old with HTLV-1-associated myelopathy (HAM/TSP). As DNA, the CDR3 is TGTGCCAGCAGGAGAGTTATGAGGGAGACCCAGTACTTC. Translation: CASRRVMRETQYF. The full variable domain, its missing parts supplied by reference TRBV7-2 and TRBJ2-5, is GAGVSQSPSNKVTEKGKDVELRCDPISGHTALYWYRQSLGQGLEFLIYFQGNSAPDKSGLPSDRFSAERTGGSVSTLTIQRTQQEDSAVYLCASRRVMRETQYFGPGTRLLVL.